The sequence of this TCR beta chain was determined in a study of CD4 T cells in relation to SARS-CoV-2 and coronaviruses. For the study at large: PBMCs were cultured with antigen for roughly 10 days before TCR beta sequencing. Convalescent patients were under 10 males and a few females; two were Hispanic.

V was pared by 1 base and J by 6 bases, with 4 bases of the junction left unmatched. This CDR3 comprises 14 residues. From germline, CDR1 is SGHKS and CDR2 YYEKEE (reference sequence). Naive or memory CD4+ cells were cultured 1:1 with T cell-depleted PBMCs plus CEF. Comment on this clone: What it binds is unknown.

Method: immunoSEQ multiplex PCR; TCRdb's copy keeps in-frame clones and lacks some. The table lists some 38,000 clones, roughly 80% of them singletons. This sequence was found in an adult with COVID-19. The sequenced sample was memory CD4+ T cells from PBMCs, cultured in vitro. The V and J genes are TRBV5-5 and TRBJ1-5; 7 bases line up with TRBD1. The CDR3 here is CASSLIEGAQPQHF. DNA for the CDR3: TGTGCCAGCAGCTTGATAGAGGGGGCTCAGCCCCAGCATTTT.